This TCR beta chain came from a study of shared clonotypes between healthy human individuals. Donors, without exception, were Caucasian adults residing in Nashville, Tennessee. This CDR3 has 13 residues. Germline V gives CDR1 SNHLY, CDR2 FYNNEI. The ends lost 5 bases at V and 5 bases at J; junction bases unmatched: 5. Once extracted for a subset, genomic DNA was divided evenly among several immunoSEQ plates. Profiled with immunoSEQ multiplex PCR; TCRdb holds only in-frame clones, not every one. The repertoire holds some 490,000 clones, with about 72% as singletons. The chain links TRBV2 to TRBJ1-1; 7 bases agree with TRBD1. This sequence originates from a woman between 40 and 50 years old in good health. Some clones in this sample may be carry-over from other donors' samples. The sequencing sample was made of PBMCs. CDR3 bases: TGTGCCAGCAGTACAGGGGAGGGGACTGAAGCTTTCTTT. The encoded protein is CASSTGEGTEAFF.